This TCR beta chain stems from a study of CD8 T cells in ankylosing spondylitis. Study-wide results and caveats: What seemed typical of ankylosing spondylitis blood was a TCR beta motif built from 8 or 9 highly homologous variants. As for the disease-linked clones, they showed a CD8+ phenotype and occurred at relatively low frequencies in peripheral blood. Significant enrichment of disease-linked clones was reported in matched ankylosing spondylitis synovial fluid.

It was by quantitative 5'-RACE with molecular barcodes that TCR beta libraries were made. TCRdb ran MiXCR on the 5' RACE reads and lists one entry per CDR3 protein. The table has about 240,000 distinct CDR3 sequences, approximately 12% seen once. This clonotype was picked up many times. What it binds is not known. CDR1 and CDR2 from the germline V gene are SGHRS and YFSETQ. The CDR3 sequence is 11 residues long. V was shortened by 0 bases and J by 10 bases, with 7 bases between the two germline ends. This sequence originates from a male donor with ankylosing spondylitis or in good health (not recorded which). Input material: blood, either unsorted or a sorted T cell fraction (not recorded which). The J gene is TRBJ1-1, the V gene TRBV5-1; D unresolved. CDR3 loop: CASSLGLVAFF. In DNA, the CDR3 is TGCGCCAGCAGCTTGGGGCTGGTAGCTTTCTTT.